What follows are 2 T cell receptor beta chains derived from one specimen sequenced in a study of early T cells in non-severe SARS-CoV-2 infection. MiXCR was run by TCRdb on the 5' RACE reads, yielding one entry per CDR3 protein. The profile shows 50,000 to 60,000 distinct CDR3 sequences, under 7.5% of them singletons. The sequencing here drew on whole blood, taken at baseline. Receptor source: an adult who was a healthcare worker with PCR-confirmed SARS-CoV-2 infection or an uninfected control (not recorded which).

This clonotype was detected ten times or more. The CDR3 nucleotides are TGTGCCAGCAGCCGGGAACTTGACAATGAGCAGTTCTTC. It specifies CASSRELDNEQFF. V is TRBV7-2 and J is TRBJ2-1, with a tentative D call TRBD2 (5 bases). V was shortened by 5 bases and J by 5 bases, with 10 bases between the two germline ends. In germline, CDR1 is SGHTA, CDR2 FQGNSA. The length of the CDR3 is 13 residues. The whole variable domain, filled in from reference TRBV7-2 and TRBJ2-1, reads GAGVSQSPSNKVTEKGKDVELRCDPISGHTALYWYRQSLGQGLEFLIYFQGNSAPDKSGLPSDRFSAERTGGSVSTLTIQRTQQEDSAVYLCASSRELDNEQFFGPGTRLTVL.

As for this clonotype: This may stem from a read error, because a much larger clone lies one nucleotide away. The chain joins TRBV28 to TRBJ2-4; 11 bases align to TRBD2. This CDR3 spans 18 amino acids. Germline V gene data show CDR1 as MDHEN and CDR2 as SYDVKM. Here the CDR3 DNA reads TGTGCCAGCAGTTTGCTAGCGGGGGGCCCACGGGACAAAAACATTCAGAACTTC. The encoded protein is CASSLLAGGPRDKNIQNF.